A selection of T cell receptor beta chains follows, all from one sample in a study of T cells after posttransplantation cyclophosphamide. Sequencing used immunoSEQ multiplex PCR; TCRdb keeps in-frame clones, though not all of them. The data show about 44,000 clones, with none appearing a single time. Sequencing input: PBMCs. The receptors were sampled from a man aged 35 to 55 in good health, CMV-negative, and a related stem cell transplant donor. Each CDR3 is given with its conserved first and last residue. A D gene is named only where the DNA matches it firmly. Clone sizes are given selectively: once, few, many, or a class where the clone is expanded.

clone_size,d_call,j_call,v_call,cdr3_length,cdr3_aa,cdr3_nt
many,TRBD1,TRBJ1-6,TRBV6-5,15,CASSQTTGGNSPLHF,TGTGCCAGCTCCCAAACGACAGGGGGCAATTCACCCCTCCACTTT
NA,TRBD1,TRBJ2-5,TRBV11-3,15,CASSLDGTGEETQYF,TGTGCCAGCAGCTTAGACGGGACAGGGGAAGAGACCCAGTACTTC
many,NA,TRBJ1-5,TRBV30,14,CAWSIRRSDQPQHF,TGTGCCTGGAGTATCCGGAGATCGGATCAGCCCCAGCATTTT
few,TRBD2,TRBJ2-3,TRBV7-9,16,CASSLGVAGSTDTQYF,TGTGCCAGCAGCTTAGGTGTAGCGGGGAGCACAGATACGCAGTATTTT
many,TRBD1,TRBJ2-3,TRBV6-5,14,CASRTQGSTDTQYF,TGTGCCAGCAGAACACAGGGGAGCACAGATACGCAGTATTTT
few,TRBD1,TRBJ1-2,TRBV7-2,16,CASSLGRQGPNYGYTF,TGTGCCAGCAGCTTAGGCAGACAGGGTCCTAACTATGGCTACACCTTC
few,TRBD1,TRBJ2-4,TRBV6-1,16,CASSVAGGSVKNIQYF,TGTGCCAGCAGTGTGGCAGGGGGTTCGGTCAAAAACATTCAGTACTTC
NA,NA,TRBJ1-2,TRBV18,12,CASSPTSYGYTF,TGTGCCAGCTCACCAACATCCTATGGCTACACCTTC
many,NA,TRBJ2-2,TRBV7-2,13,CASSLSYTGELFF,TGTGCCAGCAGCCTCTCCTACACCGGGGAGCTGTTTTTT
many,TRBD2,TRBJ2-1,TRBV2,15,CASSEIAGGLIEQFF,TGTGCCAGCAGTGAAATAGCGGGAGGGCTGATTGAGCAGTTCTTC
NA,TRBD2,TRBJ2-5,TRBV11-2,15,CASRQGRGLKETQYF,TGTGCCAGCAGGCAGGGCCGGGGACTAAAAGAGACCCAGTACTTC
many,NA,TRBJ1-1,TRBV7-9,16,CASSSGPGHSNTEAFF,TGTGCCAGCAGCTCAGGCCCGGGACATTCGAACACTGAAGCTTTCTTT
many,TRBD1,TRBJ1-3,TRBV9,15,CASSAGQGSSDTIYF,TGTGCCAGCAGCGCGGGACAGGGGTCGTCGGACACCATATATTTT
NA,TRBD1,TRBJ1-5,TRBV6-5,14,CASSAGQLNQPQHF,TGTGCCAGCAGTGCGGGACAGCTAAATCAGCCCCAGCATTTT
many,TRBD2,TRBJ2-1,TRBV11-3,18,CASSLSPLAGISYNEQFF,TGTGCCAGCAGCTTAAGTCCCCTAGCGGGGATCTCCTACAATGAGCAGTTCTTC
many,TRBD1,TRBJ2-1,TRBV19,18,CASSTIGTGKGGRNEQFF,TGTGCCAGTAGTACCATCGGGACAGGCAAGGGCGGGCGCAATGAGCAGTTCTTC
few,TRBD1,TRBJ2-2,TRBV7-9,15,CASTLGQSNTGELFF,TGTGCCAGCACCTTGGGACAGTCTAACACCGGGGAGCTGTTTTTT
few,TRBD2,TRBJ2-2,TRBV7-9,17,CASSFGLAGLLTGELFF,TGTGCCAGCAGCTTCGGCCTAGCGGGTCTCTTAACCGGGGAGCTGTTTTTT